Described below is a single T cell receptor beta chain sequence and its context. No antigen is known for it. Since all of the isolated RNA was reverse transcribed, expressed TCRB transcripts were what got sequenced. Generated by immunoSEQ multiplex PCR, the TCRdb table keeps only in-frame clones and is missing some. The sample carries 150,000 to 200,000 clones, 7.5% to 9.5% recorded once. The record originates from a study of beta chain features in type 1 diabetes. Study outcomes and limitations: Shorter TCRB CDR3s, moderately but significantly so, were found in Type 1 diabetes patients in all four CD4+ subsets. When VDJ junctions were examined, type 1 diabetes patients showed fewer insertions and more deletions. Shorter templates might be favored by PCR, equally in patients and controls.

The junction had 4 bases not matched to a gene; V was cut back by 1 base and J by 5 bases. The germline gives CDR1 SGHVS, CDR2 FNYEAQ. This CDR3 has 14 amino acids. A single heparinised blood sample, averaging approximately 116 mL, was obtained per donor. Via the markers CD45RO/CCR7/CD25/CD127/CD95/CD27, stem cell-like memory, regulatory, central memory and naive CD4+ cells were sorted. The TCR sequence derives from a young woman with type 1 diabetes. V and J are TRBV7-6 and TRBJ2-7; 8 nucleotides match TRBD2. Sequences were obtained from central memory CD4+ T cells from blood. CDR3 in amino acids: CASSLGGGRNEQYF. In DNA form, the CDR3 reads TGTGCCAGCAGCTTAGGGGGCGGGAGGAACGAGCAGTACTTC.